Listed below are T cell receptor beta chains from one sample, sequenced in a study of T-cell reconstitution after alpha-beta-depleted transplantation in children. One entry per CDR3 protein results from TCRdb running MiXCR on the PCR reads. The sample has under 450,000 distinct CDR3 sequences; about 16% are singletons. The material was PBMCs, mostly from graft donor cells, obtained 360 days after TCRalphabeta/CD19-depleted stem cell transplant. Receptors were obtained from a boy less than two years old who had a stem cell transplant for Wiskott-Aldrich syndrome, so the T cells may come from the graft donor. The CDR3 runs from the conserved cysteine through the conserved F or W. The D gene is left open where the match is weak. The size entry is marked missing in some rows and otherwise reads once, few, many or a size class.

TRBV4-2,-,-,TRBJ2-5,CASSQDGERETQYF,TGTGCCAGCAGCCAAGATGGGGAAAGAGAGACCCAGTACTTC
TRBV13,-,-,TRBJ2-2,CASSSKRGAHITGELFF,TGTGCCAGCAGCTCCAAGAGGGGAGCTCACATCACCGGGGAGCTGTTTTTT
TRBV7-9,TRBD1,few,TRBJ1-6,CASSPSWTGYNSPLHF,TGTGCCAGCAGCCCCTCTTGGACAGGTTATAATTCACCCCTCCACTTT
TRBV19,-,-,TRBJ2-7,CASTPRVNSYEQYF,TGTGCCAGTACCCCGCGGGTCAACTCCTACGAGCAGTACTTC
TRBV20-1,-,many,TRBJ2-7,CSARGGGEQYF,TGCAGTGCTAGAGGGGGAGGCGAGCAGTACTTC
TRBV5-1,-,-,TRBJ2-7,CASSFGGPYEQYF,TGCGCCAGCAGCTTTGGGGGCCCCTACGAGCAGTACTTC
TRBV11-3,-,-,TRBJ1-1,CASSLGRRTLNTEAFF,TGTGCCAGCAGCTTAGGCCGGAGAACCTTGAACACTGAAGCTTTCTTT
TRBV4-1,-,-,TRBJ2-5,CASSQDPLVPETQYF,TGCGCCAGCAGCCAAGATCCTCTGGTCCCGGAGACCCAGTACTTC
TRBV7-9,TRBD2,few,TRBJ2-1,CASSPIGLAYNEQFF,TGTGCCAGCAGCCCAATAGGACTAGCATACAATGAGCAGTTCTTC
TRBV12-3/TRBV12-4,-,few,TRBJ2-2,CASSLPPSGELFF,TGTGCCAGCAGTTTACCTCCCAGCGGGGAGCTGTTTTTT
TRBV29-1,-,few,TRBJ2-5,CSVVGPGRSETQYF,TGCAGCGTTGTGGGACCAGGCCGTTCGGAGACCCAGTACTTC
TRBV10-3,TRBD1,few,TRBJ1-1,CAISYSPTGTNTEAFF,TGTGCCATCAGTTACTCACCGACAGGGACGAACACTGAAGCTTTCTTT
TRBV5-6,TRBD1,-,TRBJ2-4,CASSRDRRNIQYF,TGTGCCAGCAGCAGGGACAGGAGAAACATTCAGTACTTC
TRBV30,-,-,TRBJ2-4,CAWGDWKSTAKNIQYF,TGTGCCTGGGGGGACTGGAAAAGTACAGCCAAAAACATTCAGTACTTC
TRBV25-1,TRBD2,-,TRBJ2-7,CASSERLAGGPTLYEQYF,TGTGCCAGCAGTGAACGGCTAGCGGGGGGTCCCACTCTCTACGAGCAGTACTTC
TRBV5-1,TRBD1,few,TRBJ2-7,CASSSPRDSPTYEQYF,TGCGCCAGCAGCTCGCCCCGGGACAGCCCCACCTACGAGCAGTACTTC
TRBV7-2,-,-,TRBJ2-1,CASSSGLRTYNEQFF,TGTGCCAGCAGCTCGGGACTGCGAACCTACAATGAGCAGTTCTTC
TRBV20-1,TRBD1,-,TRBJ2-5,CSVAGGKETQYF,TGCAGTGTGGCAGGGGGCAAGGAGACCCAGTACTTC
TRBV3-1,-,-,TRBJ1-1,CASSQGTNTEAFF,TGTGCCAGCAGCCAGGGTACGAACACTGAAGCTTTCTTT
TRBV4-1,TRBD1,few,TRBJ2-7,CASSQDPGTGVEQYF,TGCGCCAGCAGCCAAGACCCCGGGACAGGGGTCGAGCAGTACTTC
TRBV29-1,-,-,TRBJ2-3,CSVDSPSTDTQYF,TGCAGCGTTGACAGCCCGAGCACAGATACGCAGTATTTT
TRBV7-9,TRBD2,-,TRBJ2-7,CASSPLLAGGRFYEQYF,TGTGCCAGCAGCCCCCTTCTAGCGGGGGGCCGCTTCTACGAGCAGTACTTC
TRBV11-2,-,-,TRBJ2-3,CASSQIGDTQYF,TGTGCCAGCAGTCAAATTGGAGATACGCAGTATTTT
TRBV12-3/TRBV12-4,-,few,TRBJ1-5,CASSLWGIGNQPQHF,TGTGCCAGCAGTTTGTGGGGAATAGGCAATCAGCCCCAGCATTTT
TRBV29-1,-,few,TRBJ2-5,CSGGMQETQYF,TGCAGCGGGGGGATGCAAGAGACCCAGTACTTC
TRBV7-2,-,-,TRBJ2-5,CASSFGTTYQETQYF,TGTGCCAGCAGCTTCGGGACGACGTACCAAGAGACCCAGTACTTC
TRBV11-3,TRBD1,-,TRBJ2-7,CASSLTGQGSYEQYF,TGTGCCAGCAGCTTAACGGGACAGGGGTCCTACGAGCAGTACTTC
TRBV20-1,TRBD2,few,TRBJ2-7,CSARPLAGGYEQYF,TGCAGTGCTAGACCTTTAGCGGGGGGCTACGAGCAGTACTTC
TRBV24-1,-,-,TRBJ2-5,CATTNPEPRETQYF,TGTGCCACCACTAACCCGGAACCTCGGGAGACCCAGTACTTC